This TCR beta chain was obtained from a study of beta chain features in type 1 diabetes. Turning to the study itself: On cell yields, gender and age, patients and healthy donors were similar.

Remarks on this clone: Its antigen remains unidentified.

Points from the study as a whole: There was a moderate but significant shortening of TCRB CDR3s in all four CD4+ subsets of Type 1 diabetes patients. TCRB rearrangement may or may not be influenced by HLA type; here this remained unresolved.

Purity exceeding 95% was reached by all sorted populations. Expressed TCRB transcripts were sequenced because the entire RNA isolate underwent reverse transcription. The read count averaged about 3.3 million across naive, central memory and regulatory T cell samples. The repertoire was sequenced with immunoSEQ multiplex PCR; TCRdb's copy has only in-frame clones and lacks some. The table shows fewer than 350,000 clones, with 15% occurring only once. The source is a man between 18 and 35 years old with type 1 diabetes. The sequenced sample consisted of naive CD4+ T cells from blood.

CDR3 nucleotides: TGCAGCGTTCAAGGCAGGAGCACAGATACGCAGTATTTT. This gives the protein CSVQGRSTDTQYF. J is TRBJ2-3 and V is TRBV29-1, with D unclear. The CDR3 has 13 amino acids. V was cut by 5 bases and J by 0 bases, with 9 bases left in between. Germline loops: CDR1 SQVTM, CDR2 ANQGSEA.